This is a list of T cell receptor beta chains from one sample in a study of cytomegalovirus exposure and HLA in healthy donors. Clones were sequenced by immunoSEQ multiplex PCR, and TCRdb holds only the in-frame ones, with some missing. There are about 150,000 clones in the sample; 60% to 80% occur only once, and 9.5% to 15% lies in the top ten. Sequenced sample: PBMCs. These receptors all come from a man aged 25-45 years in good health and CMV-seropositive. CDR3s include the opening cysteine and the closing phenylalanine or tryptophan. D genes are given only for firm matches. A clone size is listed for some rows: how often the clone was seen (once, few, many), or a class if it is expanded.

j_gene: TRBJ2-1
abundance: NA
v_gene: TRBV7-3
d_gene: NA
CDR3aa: CASSLTSGLGDNEQFF
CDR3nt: TGTGCCAGCAGCTTAACGTCCGGACTTGGGGACAATGAGCAGTTCTTC

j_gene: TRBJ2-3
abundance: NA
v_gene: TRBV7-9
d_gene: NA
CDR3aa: CASSFFSRDTDTQYF
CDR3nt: TGTGCCAGCAGCTTTTTTTCACGGGACACAGATACGCAGTATTTT

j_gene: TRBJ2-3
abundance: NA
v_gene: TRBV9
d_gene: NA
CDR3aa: CASSVADSTDTQYF
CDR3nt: TGTGCCAGCAGCGTAGCGGACTCCACAGATACGCAGTATTTT

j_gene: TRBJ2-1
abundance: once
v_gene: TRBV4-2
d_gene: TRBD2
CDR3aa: CASSQDGGGYNEQFF
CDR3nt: TGTGCCAGCAGCCAAGACGGCGGGGGGTACAATGAGCAGTTCTTC

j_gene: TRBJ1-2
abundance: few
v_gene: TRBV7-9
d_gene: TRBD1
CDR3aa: CASSPRTGRGYGYTF
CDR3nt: TGTGCCAGCAGCCCTAGGACAGGGCGAGGGTATGGCTACACCTTC

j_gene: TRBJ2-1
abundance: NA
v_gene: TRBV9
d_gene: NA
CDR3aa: CASSPETGDYNEQFF
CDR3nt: TGTGCCAGCAGCCCCGAGACGGGGGACTACAATGAGCAGTTCTTC

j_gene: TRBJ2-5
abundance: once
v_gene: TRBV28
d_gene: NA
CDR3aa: CASSLLRETQYF
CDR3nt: TGTGCCAGCAGTTTACTCCGAGAGACCCAGTACTTC

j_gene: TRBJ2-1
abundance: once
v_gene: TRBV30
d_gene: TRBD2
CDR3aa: CAWLRGTSGSRSYNEQFF
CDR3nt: TGTGCCTGGCTTCGGGGGACTAGCGGGAGCCGGTCCTACAATGAGCAGTTCTTC

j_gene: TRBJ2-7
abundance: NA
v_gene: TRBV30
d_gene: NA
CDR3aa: CAWSGGYEQYF
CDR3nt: TGTGCCTGGAGTGGAGGGTACGAGCAGTACTTC

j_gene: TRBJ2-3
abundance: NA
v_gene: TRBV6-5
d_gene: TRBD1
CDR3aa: CASSSTRTGGTDTQYF
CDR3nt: TGTGCCAGCAGTTCCACCCGGACAGGGGGTACAGATACGCAGTATTTT

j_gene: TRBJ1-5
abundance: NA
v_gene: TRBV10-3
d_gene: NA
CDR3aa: CAISDRFGAQHF
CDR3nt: TGTGCCATCAGCGATCGATTCGGGGCCCAGCATTTT

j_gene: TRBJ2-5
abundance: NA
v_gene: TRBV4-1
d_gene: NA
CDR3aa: CASSQEEQETQYF
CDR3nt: TGCGCCAGCAGCCAAGAGGAGCAAGAGACCCAGTACTTC

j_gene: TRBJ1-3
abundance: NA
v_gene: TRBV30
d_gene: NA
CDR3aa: CAWTETMNGNTIYF
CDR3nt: TGCGCCTGGACCGAAACAATGAACGGAAACACCATATATTTT

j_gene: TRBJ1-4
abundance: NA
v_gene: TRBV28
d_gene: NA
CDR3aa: CASGRGRTNEKLFF
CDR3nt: TGTGCCAGCGGGCGGGGGAGGACTAATGAAAAACTGTTTTTT

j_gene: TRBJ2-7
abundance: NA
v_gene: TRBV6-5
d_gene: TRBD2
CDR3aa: CASSYSLAGSYEQYF
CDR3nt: TGTGCCAGCAGTTACTCGCTAGCGGGATCCTACGAGCAGTACTTC

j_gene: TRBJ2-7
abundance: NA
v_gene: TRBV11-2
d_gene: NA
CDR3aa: CASTRTQSSYEQYF
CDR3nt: TGTGCCAGCACCCGGACTCAGAGCTCCTACGAGCAGTACTTC

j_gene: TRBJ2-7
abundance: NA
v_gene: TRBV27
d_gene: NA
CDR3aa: CATSPLGRILYEQYF
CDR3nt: TGTGCCACCTCACCCCTTGGCAGAATCCTCTACGAGCAGTACTTC

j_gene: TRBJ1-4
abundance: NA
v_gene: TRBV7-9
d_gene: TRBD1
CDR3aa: CASSLRQGGNEKLFF
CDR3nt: TGTGCCAGCAGCCTACGACAGGGGGGTAATGAAAAACTGTTTTTT

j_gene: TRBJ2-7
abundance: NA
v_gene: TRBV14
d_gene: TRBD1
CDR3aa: CASSQTGASYEQYF
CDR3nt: TGTGCCAGCAGCCAGACAGGGGCCTCCTACGAGCAGTACTTC

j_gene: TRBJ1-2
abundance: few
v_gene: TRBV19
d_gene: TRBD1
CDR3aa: CASSPTGASYGYTF
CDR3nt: TGTGCCAGTAGTCCGACAGGGGCCAGCTATGGCTACACCTTC

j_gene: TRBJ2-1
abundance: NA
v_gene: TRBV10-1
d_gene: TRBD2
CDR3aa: CASSDGGSYNEQFF
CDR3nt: TGCGCCAGCAGTGACGGGGGGTCGTACAATGAGCAGTTCTTC

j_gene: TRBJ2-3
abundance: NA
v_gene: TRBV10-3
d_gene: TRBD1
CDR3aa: CAISEDRGGPDTQYF
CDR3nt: TGTGCCATCAGCGAAGACAGGGGGGGCCCAGATACGCAGTATTTT

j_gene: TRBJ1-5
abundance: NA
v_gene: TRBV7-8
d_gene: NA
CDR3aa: CASSLVVGGDNQPQHF
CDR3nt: TGTGCCAGCAGCTTAGTGGTCGGAGGCGACAATCAGCCCCAGCATTTT

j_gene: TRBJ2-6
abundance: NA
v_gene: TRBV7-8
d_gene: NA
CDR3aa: CASSPHSGANVLTF
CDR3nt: TGTGCCAGCAGCCCCCACTCTGGGGCCAACGTCCTGACTTTC

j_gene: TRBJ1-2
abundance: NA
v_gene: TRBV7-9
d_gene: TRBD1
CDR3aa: CASSYTKQGSGNYGYTF
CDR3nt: TGTGCCAGCAGCTATACTAAACAGGGGAGCGGGAACTATGGCTACACCTTC

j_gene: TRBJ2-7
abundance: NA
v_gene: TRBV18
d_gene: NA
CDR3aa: CASSPSAMTEQYF
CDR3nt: TGTGCCAGCTCACCAAGTGCCATGACAGAGCAGTACTTC

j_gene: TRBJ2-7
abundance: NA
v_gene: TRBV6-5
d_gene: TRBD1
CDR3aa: CASRHRTGPTYEQYF
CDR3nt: TGTGCCAGCAGACACCGGACAGGACCTACCTACGAGCAGTACTTC

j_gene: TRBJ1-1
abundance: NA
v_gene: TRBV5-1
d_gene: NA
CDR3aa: CASSSGANTEAFF
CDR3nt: TGCGCCAGCAGCTCAGGGGCGAACACTGAAGCTTTCTTT

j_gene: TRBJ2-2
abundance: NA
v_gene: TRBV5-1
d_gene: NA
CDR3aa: CASSLSSGSNTGELFF
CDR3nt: TGCGCCAGCAGCTTGAGTAGCGGTTCGAACACCGGGGAGCTGTTTTTT

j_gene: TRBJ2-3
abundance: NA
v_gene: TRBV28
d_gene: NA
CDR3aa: CASSSPGVRADTQYF
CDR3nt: TGTGCCAGCAGTTCGCCAGGGGTCAGGGCAGATACGCAGTATTTT

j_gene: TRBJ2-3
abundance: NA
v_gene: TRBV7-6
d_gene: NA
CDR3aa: CASSLGTVDTQYF
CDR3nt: TGTGCCAGCAGCCTTGGTACTGTAGATACGCAGTATTTT

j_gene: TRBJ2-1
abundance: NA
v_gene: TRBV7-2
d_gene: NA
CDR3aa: CASSLLGREQFF
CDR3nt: TGTGCCAGCAGCTTACTGGGGAGGGAGCAGTTCTTC

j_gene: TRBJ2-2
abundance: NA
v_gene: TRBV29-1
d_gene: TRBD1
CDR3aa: CSVSQGAVGTGELFF
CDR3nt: TGCAGCGTCTCCCAGGGGGCGGTGGGCACCGGGGAGCTGTTTTTT

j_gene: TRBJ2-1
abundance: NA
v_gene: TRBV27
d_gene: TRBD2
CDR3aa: CASTPPGRAYNEQFF
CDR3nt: TGTGCCAGCACTCCGCCCGGGAGGGCCTACAATGAGCAGTTCTTC

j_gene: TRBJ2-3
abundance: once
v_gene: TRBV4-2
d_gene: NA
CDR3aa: CASSQVSYPDTQYF
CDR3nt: TGTGCCAGCAGCCAAGTCTCGTATCCGGATACGCAGTATTTT

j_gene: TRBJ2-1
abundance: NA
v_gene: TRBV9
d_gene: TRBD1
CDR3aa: CASSVGAGGATYNEQFF
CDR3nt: TGTGCCAGCAGCGTAGGAGCAGGGGGAGCCACCTACAATGAGCAGTTCTTC

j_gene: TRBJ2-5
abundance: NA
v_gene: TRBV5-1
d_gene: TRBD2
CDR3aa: CASSFLVLAGYQETQYF
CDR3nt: TGCGCCAGCAGCTTTCTAGTACTAGCGGGATATCAAGAGACCCAGTACTTC

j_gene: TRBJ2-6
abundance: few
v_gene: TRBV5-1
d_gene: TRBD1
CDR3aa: CASSLRPQGALTGANVLTF
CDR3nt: TGCGCCAGCAGCTTGCGCCCTCAGGGGGCGCTGACTGGGGCCAACGTCCTGACTTTC

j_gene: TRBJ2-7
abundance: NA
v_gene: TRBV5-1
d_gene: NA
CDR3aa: CASSLGGVGSYEQYF
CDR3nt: TGCGCCAGCAGCTTGGGGGGGGTCGGTTCCTACGAGCAGTACTTC

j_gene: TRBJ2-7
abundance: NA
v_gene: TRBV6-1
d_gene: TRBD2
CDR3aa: CASSMTSGYYEQYF
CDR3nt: TGTGCCAGCAGCATGACTAGCGGATACTACGAGCAGTACTTC

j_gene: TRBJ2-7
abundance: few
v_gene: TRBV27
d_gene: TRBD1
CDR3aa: CASRTGTGRSYEQYF
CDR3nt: TGTGCCAGCAGAACCGGGACAGGGAGGTCCTACGAGCAGTACTTC

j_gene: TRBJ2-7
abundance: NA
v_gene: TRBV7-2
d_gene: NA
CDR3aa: CASSLNYIGYEQYF
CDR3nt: TGTGCCAGCAGCTTGAACTACATTGGGTACGAGCAGTACTTC

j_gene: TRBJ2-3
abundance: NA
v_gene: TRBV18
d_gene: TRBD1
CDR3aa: CASSRAGQGSTDTQYF
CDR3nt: TGTGCCAGCTCACGCGCCGGACAGGGAAGCACAGATACGCAGTATTTT

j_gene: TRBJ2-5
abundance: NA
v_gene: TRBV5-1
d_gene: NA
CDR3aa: CASSLAGGKETQYF
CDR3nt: TGCGCCAGCAGCTTGGCCGGGGGAAAAGAGACCCAGTACTTC

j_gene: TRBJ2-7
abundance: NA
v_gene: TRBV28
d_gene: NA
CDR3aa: CASSTTYGGEQYF
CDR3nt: TGTGCCAGCAGCACTACTTACGGCGGCGAGCAGTACTTC

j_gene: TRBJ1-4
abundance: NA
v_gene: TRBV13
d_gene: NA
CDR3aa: CASSRRNWGRGAGEKLFF
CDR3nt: TGTGCCAGCAGCCGACGAAATTGGGGCAGGGGAGCAGGTGAAAAACTGTTTTTT

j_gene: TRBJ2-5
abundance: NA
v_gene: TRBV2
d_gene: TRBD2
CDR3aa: CASRRLAGGETQYF
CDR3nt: TGTGCCAGCAGAAGACTAGCGGGAGGAGAGACCCAGTACTTC

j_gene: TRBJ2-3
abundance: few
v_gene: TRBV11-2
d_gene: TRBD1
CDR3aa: CASSLDSGQGFTDTQYF
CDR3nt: TGTGCCAGCAGCTTAGATTCCGGACAGGGGTTTACAGATACGCAGTATTTT

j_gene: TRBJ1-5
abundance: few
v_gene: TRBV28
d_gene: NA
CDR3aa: CASRTGTQPQHF
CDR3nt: TGTGCCAGCAGAACAGGGACTCAGCCCCAGCATTTT

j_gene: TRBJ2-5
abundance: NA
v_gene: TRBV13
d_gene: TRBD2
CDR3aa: CASSLFLAGGEAQYF
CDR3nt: TGTGCCAGCAGCTTATTTCTAGCGGGAGGAGAGGCCCAGTACTTC

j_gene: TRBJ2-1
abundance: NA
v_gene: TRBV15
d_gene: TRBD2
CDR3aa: CATSRDGGTRNNEQFF
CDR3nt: TGTGCCACCAGCAGAGATGGTGGGACTAGGAACAATGAGCAGTTCTTC

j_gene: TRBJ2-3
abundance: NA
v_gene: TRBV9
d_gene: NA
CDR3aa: CASSVVLGSKEDTQYF
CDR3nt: TGTGCCAGCAGCGTAGTTCTCGGGAGCAAGGAAGATACGCAGTATTTT

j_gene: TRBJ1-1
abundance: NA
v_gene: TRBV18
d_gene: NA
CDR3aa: CASSSNTNTEAFF
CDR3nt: TGTGCCAGCTCATCGAACACGAACACTGAAGCTTTCTTT

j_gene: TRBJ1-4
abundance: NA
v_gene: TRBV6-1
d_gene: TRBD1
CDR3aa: CASSDGTGGSATNEKLFF
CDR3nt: TGTGCCAGCAGTGACGGGACAGGGGGTTCTGCAACTAATGAAAAACTGTTTTTT

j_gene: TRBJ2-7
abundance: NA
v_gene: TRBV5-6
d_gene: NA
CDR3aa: CASSRTGEGDSYEQYF
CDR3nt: TGTGCCAGCAGCCGCACCGGGGAAGGGGACTCCTACGAGCAGTACTTC

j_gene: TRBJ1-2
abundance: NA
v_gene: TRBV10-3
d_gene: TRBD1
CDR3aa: CAITGQGVDGYTF
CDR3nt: TGTGCCATCACCGGACAGGGTGTGGATGGCTACACCTTC

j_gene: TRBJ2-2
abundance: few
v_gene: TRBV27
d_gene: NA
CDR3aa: CASSLSFQDTGELFF
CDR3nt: TGTGCCAGCAGTTTATCATTTCAGGACACCGGGGAGCTGTTTTTT

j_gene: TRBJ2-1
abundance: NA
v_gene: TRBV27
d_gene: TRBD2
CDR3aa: CASGPGTSIGEQFF
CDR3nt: TGTGCCAGTGGTCCCGGGACTAGTATTGGCGAGCAGTTCTTC

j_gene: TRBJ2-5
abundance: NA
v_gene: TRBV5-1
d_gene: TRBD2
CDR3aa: CASRTSIQETQYF
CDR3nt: TGCGCCAGCAGGACTAGCATCCAAGAGACCCAGTACTTC